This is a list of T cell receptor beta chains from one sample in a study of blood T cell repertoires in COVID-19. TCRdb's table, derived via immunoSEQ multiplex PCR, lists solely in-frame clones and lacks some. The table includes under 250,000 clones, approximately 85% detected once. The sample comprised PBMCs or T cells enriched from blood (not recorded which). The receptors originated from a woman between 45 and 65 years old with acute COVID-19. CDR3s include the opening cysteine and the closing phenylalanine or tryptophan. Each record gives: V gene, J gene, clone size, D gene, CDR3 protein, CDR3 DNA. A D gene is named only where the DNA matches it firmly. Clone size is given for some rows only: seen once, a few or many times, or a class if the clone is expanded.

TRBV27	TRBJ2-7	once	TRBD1	CASSSYDTGTGKIYEQYF	TGTGCCAGCAGTTCATATGACACCGGGACAGGGAAGATCTACGAGCAGTACTTC
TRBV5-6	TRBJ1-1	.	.	CASSLVQGWVTEAFF	TGTGCCAGCAGCTTGGTTCAGGGTTGGGTCACTGAAGCTTTCTTT
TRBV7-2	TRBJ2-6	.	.	CASSLFEISGANVLTF	TGTGCCAGCAGCTTATTCGAGATCTCTGGGGCCAACGTCCTGACTTTC
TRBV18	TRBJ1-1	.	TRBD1	CASSLTGGEAFF	TGTGCCAGCTCACTCACAGGGGGCGAAGCTTTCTTT
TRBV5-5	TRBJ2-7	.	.	CASRTKWKQREAYEQYF	TGTGCCAGCAGAACTAAGTGGAAGCAGAGGGAGGCCTACGAGCAGTACTTC
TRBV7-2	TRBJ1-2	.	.	CASSLQGRDYGYTF	TGTGCCAGCAGCTTACAGGGCCGGGACTATGGCTACACCTTC
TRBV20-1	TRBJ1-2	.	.	CSARSNYGYTF	TGCAGTGCTAGGAGCAACTATGGCTACACCTTC
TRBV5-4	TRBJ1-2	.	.	CASSRTTGNYGYTF	TGTGCCAGCAGCCGTACAACGGGAAACTATGGCTACACCTTC
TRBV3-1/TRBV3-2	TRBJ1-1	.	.	CASSPGQQGKAFF	TGTGCCAGCAGCCCTGGACAACAGGGAAAGGCTTTCTTT
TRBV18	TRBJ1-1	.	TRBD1	CASSGSTGGTEAFF	TGTGCCAGCTCGGGTTCGACAGGGGGCACTGAAGCTTTCTTT
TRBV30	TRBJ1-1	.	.	CACGAGTGEAFF	TGTGCCTGCGGGGCGGGGACCGGTGAAGCTTTCTTT
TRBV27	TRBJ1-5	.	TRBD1	CASSTRQGGQPQHF	TGTGCCAGCAGTACCCGACAGGGCGGACAGCCCCAGCATTTT
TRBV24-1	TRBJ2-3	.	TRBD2	CATSDRRLAGSTDTQYF	TGTGCCACCAGTGACCGCCGACTAGCGGGGAGCACAGATACGCAGTATTTT
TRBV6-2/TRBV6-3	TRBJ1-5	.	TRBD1	CASSAGQGARQPQHF	TGTGCCAGCAGTGCCGGACAGGGGGCGCGTCAGCCCCAGCATTTT
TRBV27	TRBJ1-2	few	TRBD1	CASSTRTGGNYGYTF	TGTGCCAGCAGTACCCGGACAGGGGGTAACTATGGCTACACCTTC
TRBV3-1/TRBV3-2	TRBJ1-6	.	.	CASSHGQGSYNSPLHF	TGTGCCAGCAGCCATGGGCAGGGCTCCTATAATTCACCCCTCCACTTT
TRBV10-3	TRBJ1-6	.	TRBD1	CAIQQGSSYNSPLHF	TGTGCCATCCAACAGGGGAGCTCCTATAATTCACCCCTCCACTTT
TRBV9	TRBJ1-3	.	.	CASSVGGSANSGNTIYF	TGTGCCAGCAGCGTAGGGGGCAGTGCAAACTCTGGAAACACCATATATTTT
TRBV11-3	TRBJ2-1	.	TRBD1	CASSPRTGSYNEQFF	TGTGCCAGCAGCCCCCGGACAGGGTCATACAATGAGCAGTTCTTC
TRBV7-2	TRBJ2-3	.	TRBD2	CASSNIGLAGGSDTQYF	TGTGCCAGCAGCAATATAGGACTAGCGGGGGGATCAGATACGCAGTATTTT
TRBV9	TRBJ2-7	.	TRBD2	CASSVGLAPGEQYF	TGTGCCAGCAGCGTAGGACTAGCCCCGGGCGAGCAGTACTTC
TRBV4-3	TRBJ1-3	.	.	CASSQGAGNTIYF	TGCGCCAGCAGCCAAGGGGCAGGAAACACCATATATTTT
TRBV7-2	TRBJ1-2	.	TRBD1	CASSLAPNRPTGAYGYTF	TGTGCCAGCAGCTTAGCCCCAAATAGACCGACAGGGGCGTATGGCTACACCTTC
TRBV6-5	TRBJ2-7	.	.	CASLGGAPYEQYF	TGTGCCAGCTTGGGGGGGGCGCCCTACGAGCAGTACTTC
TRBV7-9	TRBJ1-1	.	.	CASSLMMDWGTEAFF	TGTGCCAGCAGCTTAATGATGGACTGGGGCACTGAAGCTTTCTTT
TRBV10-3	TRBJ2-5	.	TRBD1	CAIRTLTGGTETQYF	TGTGCCATCAGGACCCTGACAGGGGGCACGGAGACCCAGTACTTC
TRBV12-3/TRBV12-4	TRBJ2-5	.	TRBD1	CASSGQGWRTQYF	TGTGCCAGCAGTGGACAGGGGTGGCGGACCCAGTACTTC
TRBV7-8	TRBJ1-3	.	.	CASSPKSGWRPSGNTIYF	TGTGCCAGCAGCCCTAAGTCAGGGTGGAGACCTTCTGGAAACACCATATATTTT